Below, one T cell receptor (beta chain) is given with its context. Its cognate antigen is unknown. In the original analysis: Filtering differed for immunoSEQ, which gave only junction sequences without quality scores. TCRdb's copy holds only in-frame clones and misses some; the assay was immunoSEQ multiplex PCR. V, J and clone size are those of that table, while D and trimming were read from the DNA. Here the sample spans about 1.5 million clones, roughly 96% being singletons. Germline V CDR1 and CDR2: MNHEY, SMNVEV (reference sequence). CDR3 length: 16 amino acids. V dropped 6 bases and J dropped 0; count of bases not matched to a gene: 9. Memory CD4+ cells were the fraction left after CD45RA+ naive selection. This record comes from a study of shared clonotypes between healthy human individuals. Findings and limits, study-wide: Naive subsets generally had larger estimated richness than memory subsets. A handful of donors held around 5% of naive CD4 clonotypes in common.

This sequence joins TRBV27 and TRBJ1-1, with 8 bases aligning to TRBD1. Material: naive CD4+ T cells sorted from blood. Documented subset: CD45RA+ positively selected. This receptor was taken from a man aged 30 to 45 in good health. CDR3 loop: CASRSTGGPLNTEAFF. Written as DNA, the CDR3 is TGTGCCAGCAGGTCTACAGGGGGGCCCTTGAACACTGAAGCTTTCTTT.